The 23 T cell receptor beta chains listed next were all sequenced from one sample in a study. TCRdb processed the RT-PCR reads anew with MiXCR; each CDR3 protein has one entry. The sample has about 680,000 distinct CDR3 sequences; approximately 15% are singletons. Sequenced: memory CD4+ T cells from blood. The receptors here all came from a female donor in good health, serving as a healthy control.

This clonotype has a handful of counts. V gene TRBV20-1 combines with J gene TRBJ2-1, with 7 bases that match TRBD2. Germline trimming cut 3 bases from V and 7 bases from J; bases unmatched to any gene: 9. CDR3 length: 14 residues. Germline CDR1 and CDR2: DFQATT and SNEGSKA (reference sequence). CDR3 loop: CSASNVDGRNEQFF. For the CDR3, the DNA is TGCAGTGCTAGTAATGTTGACGGGAGGAATGAGCAGTTCTTC.

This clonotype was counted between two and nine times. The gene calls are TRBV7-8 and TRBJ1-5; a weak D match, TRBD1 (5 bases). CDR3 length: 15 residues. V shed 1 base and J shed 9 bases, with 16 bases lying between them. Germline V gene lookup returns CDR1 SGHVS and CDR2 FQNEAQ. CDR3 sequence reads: CASSLEGTPNGPQHF. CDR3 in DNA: TGTGCCAGCAGCTTAGAGGGGACCCCGAACGGGCCCCAGCATTTT.

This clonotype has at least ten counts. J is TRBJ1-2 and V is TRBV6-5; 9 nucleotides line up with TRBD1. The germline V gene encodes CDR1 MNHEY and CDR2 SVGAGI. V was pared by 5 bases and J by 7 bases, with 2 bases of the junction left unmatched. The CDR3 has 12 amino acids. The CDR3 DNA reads TGTGCCAGCAGTAGGGACAGGGCTGGCTACACCTTC. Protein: CASSRDRAGYTF.

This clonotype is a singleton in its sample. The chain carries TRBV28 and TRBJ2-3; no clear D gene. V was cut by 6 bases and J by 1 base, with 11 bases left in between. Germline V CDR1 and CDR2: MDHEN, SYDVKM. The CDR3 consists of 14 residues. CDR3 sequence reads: CASSKIDRTDTQYF. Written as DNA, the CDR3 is TGTGCCAGCAGCAAGATAGACCGCACAGATACGCAGTATTTT.

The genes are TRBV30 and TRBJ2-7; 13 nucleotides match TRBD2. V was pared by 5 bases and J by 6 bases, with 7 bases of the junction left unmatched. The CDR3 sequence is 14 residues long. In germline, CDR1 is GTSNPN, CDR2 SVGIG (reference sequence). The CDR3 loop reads CAWDGTSGNREQYF. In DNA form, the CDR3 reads TGTGCCTGGGACGGGACTAGCGGGAACCGCGAGCAGTACTTC.

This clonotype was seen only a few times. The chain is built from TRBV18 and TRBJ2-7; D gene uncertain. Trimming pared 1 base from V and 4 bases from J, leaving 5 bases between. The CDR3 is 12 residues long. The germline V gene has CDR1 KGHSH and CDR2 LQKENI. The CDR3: CASSPQDYEQYF. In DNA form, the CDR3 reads TGTGCCAGCTCACCACAAGATTACGAGCAGTACTTC.

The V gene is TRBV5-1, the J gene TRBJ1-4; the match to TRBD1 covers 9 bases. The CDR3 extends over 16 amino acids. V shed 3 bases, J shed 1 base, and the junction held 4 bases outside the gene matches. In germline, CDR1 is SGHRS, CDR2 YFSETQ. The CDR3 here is CASSWGTGRTNEKLFF. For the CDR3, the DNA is TGCGCCAGCAGCTGGGGGACAGGGAGAACTAATGAAAAACTGTTTTTT. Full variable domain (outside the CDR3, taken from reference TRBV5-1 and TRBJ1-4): KAGVTQTPRYLIKTRGQQVTLSCSPISGHRSVSWYQQTPGQGLQFLFEYFSETQRNKGNFPGRFSGRQFSNSRSEMNVSTLELGDSALYLCASSWGTGRTNEKLFFGSGTQLSVL.

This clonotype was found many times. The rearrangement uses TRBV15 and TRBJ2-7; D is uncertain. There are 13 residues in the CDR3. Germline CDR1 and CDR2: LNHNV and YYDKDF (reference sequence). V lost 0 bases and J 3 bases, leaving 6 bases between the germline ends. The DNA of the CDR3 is TGTGCCACCAGCAGAGATTTGGGCTACGAGCAGTACTTC. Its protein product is CATSRDLGYEQYF. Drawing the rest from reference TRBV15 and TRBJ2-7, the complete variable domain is DAMVIQNPRYQVTQFGKPVTLSCSQTLNHNVMYWYQQKSSQAPKLLFHYYDKDFNNEADTPDNFQSRRPNTSFCFLDIRSPGLGDTAMYLCATSRDLGYEQYFGPGTRLTVT.

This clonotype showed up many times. The CDR3 DNA reads as TGTGCCAGCAGTTATTACGGGACAACTAGCACAGATACGCAGTATTTT. As protein: CASSYYGTTSTDTQYF. This chain uses TRBV6-5 with TRBJ2-3; tentatively, D is TRBD1 (6 bases). This CDR3 spans 16 amino acids. V lost 3 bases, J lost 0 bases, and 13 bases lay in between. The germline CDR1 and CDR2 sequences are MNHEY and SVGAGI.

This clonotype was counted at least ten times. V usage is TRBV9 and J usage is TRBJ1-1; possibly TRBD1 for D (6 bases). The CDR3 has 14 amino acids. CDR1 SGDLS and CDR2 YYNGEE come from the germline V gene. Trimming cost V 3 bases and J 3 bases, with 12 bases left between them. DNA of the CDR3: TGTGCCAGCAGCGACCTCCGGACAGACACTGAAGCTTTCTTT. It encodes CASSDLRTDTEAFF.

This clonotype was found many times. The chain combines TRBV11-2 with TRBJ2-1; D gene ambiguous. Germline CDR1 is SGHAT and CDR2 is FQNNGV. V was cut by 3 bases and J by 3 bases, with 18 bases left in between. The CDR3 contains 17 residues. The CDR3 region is CASSFRAPLSLYNEQFF. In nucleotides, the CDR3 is TGTGCCAGCAGCTTCCGGGCCCCTCTGTCACTCTACAATGAGCAGTTCTTC. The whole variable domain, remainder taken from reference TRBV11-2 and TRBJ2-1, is EAGVAQSPRYKIIEKRQSVAFWCNPISGHATLYWYQQILGQGPKLLIQFQNNGVVDDSQLPKDRFSAERLKGVDSTLKIQPAKLEDSAVYLCASSFRAPLSLYNEQFFGPGTRLTVL.

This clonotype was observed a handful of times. CDR3 region: CASSVAASGRAQGNEQFF. Here the CDR3 DNA reads TGTGCCAGCAGCGTAGCGGCTAGCGGGAGGGCCCAGGGGAATGAGCAGTTCTTC. This chain joins TRBV9 and TRBJ2-1, with 12 bases that match TRBD2. There are 18 residues in the CDR3. CDR1 and CDR2 from the germline V gene are SGDLS and YYNGEE. Trimming cost V 0 bases and J 7 bases; bases outside gene matches: 11.

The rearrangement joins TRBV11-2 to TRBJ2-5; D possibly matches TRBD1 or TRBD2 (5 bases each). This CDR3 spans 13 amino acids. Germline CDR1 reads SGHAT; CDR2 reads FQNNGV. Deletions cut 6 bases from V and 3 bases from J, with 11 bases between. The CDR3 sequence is CASRNRGEETQYF. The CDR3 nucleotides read TGTGCCAGCAGGAATAGGGGAGAAGAGACCCAGTACTTC.

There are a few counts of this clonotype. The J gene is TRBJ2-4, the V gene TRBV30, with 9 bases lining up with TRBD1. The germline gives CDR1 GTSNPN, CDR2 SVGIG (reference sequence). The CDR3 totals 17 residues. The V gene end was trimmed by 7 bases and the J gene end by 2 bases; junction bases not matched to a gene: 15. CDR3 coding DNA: TGTGCCTCGACCGGGACAGGGCCGTTCGGTACCAAAAACATTCAGTACTTC. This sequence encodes CASTGTGPFGTKNIQYF.

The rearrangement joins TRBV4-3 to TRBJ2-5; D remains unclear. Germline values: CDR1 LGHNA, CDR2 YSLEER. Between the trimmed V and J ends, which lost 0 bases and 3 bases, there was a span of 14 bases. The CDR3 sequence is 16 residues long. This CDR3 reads CASSQDLGRRKETQYF. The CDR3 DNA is TGCGCCAGCAGCCAAGATCTCGGAAGGAGAAAAGAGACCCAGTACTTC.

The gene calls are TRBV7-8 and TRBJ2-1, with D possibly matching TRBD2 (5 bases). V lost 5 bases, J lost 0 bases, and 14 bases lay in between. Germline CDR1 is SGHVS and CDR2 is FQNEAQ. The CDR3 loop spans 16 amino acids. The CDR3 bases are TGTGCCAGCAGCCCACAAGCGGCCCACTCCTACAATGAGCAGTTCTTC. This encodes CASSPQAAHSYNEQFF. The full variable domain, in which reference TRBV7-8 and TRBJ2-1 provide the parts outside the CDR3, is GAGVSQSPRYKVAKRGQDVALRCDPISGHVSLFWYQQALGQGPEFLTYFQNEAQLDKSGLPSDRFFAERPEGSVSTLKIQRTQQEDSAVYLCASSPQAAHSYNEQFFGPGTRLTVL.

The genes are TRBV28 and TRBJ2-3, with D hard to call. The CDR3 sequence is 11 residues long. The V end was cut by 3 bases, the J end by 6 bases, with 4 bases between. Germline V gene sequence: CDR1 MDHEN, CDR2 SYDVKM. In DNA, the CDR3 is TGTGCCAGCAGTTTCTGGGATACGCAGTATTTT. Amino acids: CASSFWDTQYF. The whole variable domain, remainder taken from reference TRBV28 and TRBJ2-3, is DVKVTQSSRYLVKRTGEKVFLECVQDMDHENMFWYRQDPGLGLRLIYFSYDVKMKEKGDIPEGYSVSREKKERFSLILESASTNQTSMYLCASSFWDTQYFGPGTRLTVL.

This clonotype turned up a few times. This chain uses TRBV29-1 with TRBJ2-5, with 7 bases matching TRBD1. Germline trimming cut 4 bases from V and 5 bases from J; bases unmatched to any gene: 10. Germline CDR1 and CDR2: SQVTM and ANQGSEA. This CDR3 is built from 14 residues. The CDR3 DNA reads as TGCAGCGTTGCTGACAGGGAGTTTTGGGAGACCCAGTACTTC. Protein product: CSVADREFWETQYF.

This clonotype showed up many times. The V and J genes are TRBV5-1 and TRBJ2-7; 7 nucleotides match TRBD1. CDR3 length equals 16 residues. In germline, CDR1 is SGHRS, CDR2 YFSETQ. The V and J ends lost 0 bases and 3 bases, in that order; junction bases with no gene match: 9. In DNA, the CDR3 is TGCGCCAGCAGCTTGGGAGACAGGGTCGATGGCTACGAGCAGTACTTC. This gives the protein CASSLGDRVDGYEQYF. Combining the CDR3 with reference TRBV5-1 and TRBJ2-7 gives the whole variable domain KAGVTQTPRYLIKTRGQQVTLSCSPISGHRSVSWYQQTPGQGLQFLFEYFSETQRNKGNFPGRFSGRQFSNSRSEMNVSTLELGDSALYLCASSLGDRVDGYEQYFGPGTRLTVT.

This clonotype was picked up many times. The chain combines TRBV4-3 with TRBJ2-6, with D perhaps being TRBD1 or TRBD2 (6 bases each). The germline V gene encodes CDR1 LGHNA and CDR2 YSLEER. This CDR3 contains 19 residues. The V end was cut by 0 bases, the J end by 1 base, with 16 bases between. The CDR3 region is CASSQERGASFSGANVLTF. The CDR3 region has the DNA TGCGCCAGCAGCCAAGAAAGGGGGGCCTCTTTTTCTGGGGCCAACGTCCTGACTTTC.

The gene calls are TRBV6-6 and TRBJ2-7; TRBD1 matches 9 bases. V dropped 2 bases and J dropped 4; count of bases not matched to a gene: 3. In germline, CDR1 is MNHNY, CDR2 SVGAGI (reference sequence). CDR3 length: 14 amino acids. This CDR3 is CASSYGTGIYEQYF. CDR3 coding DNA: TGTGCCAGCAGTTACGGGACAGGGATTTACGAGCAGTACTTC.

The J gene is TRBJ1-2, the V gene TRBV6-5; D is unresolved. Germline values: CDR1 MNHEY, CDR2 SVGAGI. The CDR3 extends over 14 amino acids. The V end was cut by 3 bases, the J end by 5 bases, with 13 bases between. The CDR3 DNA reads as TGTGCCAGCAGTTATTCGGACGGAGTTTATGGCTACACCTTC. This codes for CASSYSDGVYGYTF.

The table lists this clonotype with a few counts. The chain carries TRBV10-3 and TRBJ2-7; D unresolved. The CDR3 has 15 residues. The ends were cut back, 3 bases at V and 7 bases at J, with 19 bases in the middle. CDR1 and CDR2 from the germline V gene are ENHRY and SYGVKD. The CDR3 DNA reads TGTGCCATCAGTGACCGGAACCTCCGAGCGTATGAGCAGTACTTC. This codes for CAISDRNLRAYEQYF.